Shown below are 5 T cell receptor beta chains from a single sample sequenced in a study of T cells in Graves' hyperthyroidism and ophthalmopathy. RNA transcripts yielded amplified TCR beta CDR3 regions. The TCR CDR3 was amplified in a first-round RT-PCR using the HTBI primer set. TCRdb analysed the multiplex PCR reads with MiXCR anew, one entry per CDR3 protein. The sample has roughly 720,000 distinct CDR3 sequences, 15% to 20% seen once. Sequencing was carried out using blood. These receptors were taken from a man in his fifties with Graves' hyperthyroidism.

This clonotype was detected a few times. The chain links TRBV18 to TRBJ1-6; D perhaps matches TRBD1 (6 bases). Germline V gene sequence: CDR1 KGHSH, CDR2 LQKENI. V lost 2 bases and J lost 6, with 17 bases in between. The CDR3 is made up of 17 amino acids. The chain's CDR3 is CASSPTNSPDSNSPLHF. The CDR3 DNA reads TGTGCCAGCTCACCAACCAATAGCCCGGACAGTAATTCACCCCTCCACTTT.

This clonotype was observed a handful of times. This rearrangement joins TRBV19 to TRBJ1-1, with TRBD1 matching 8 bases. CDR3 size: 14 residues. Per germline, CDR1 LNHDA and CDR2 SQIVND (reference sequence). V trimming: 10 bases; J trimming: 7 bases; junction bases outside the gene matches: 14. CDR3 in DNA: TGTGCCACCGGGACAGGACAAGTGTTGAGTGAAGCTTTCTTT. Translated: CATGTGQVLSEAFF.

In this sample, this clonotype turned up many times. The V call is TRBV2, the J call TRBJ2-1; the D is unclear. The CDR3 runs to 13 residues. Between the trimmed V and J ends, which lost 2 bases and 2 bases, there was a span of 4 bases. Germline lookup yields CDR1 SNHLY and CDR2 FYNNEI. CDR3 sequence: CASSERTYNEQFF. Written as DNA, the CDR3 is TGTGCCAGCAGTGAAAGGACCTACAATGAGCAGTTCTTC.

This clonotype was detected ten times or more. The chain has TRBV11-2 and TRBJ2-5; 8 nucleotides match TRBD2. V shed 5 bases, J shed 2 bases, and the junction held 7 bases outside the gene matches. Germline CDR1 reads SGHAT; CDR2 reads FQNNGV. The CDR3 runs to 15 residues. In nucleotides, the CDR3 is TGTGCCAGCAGCCCCCAACGGGGGGGTCAAGAGACCCAGTACTTC. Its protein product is CASSPQRGGQETQYF.

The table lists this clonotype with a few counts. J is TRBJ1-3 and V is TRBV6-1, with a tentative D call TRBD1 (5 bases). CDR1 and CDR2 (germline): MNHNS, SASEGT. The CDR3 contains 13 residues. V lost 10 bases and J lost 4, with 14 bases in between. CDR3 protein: CATLRDLGNTIYF. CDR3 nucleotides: TGTGCCACCCTTCGGGACCTAGGAAACACCATATATTTT.